The 23 T cell receptor beta chains reported below all come from one sample, sequenced in a study of T cell changes during pregnancy in multiple sclerosis. The data were produced by immunoSEQ multiplex PCR, yet TCRdb's version contains in-frame clones alone and is incomplete. Of approximately 44,000 clones listed, approximately 90% are singletons. The sequencing used CD4+ T cells from peripheral blood mononuclear cells, collected in the third trimester of pregnancy. The receptor source for this set is a female donor with multiple sclerosis, enrolled in a pregnancy study.

The genes are TRBV5-1 and TRBJ2-3; tentative D call: TRBD2 (6 bases). Germline lookup yields CDR1 SGHRS and CDR2 YFSETQ. The CDR3 has 15 amino acids. V was shortened by 0 bases and J by 2 bases, with 10 bases between the two germline ends. The CDR3 DNA sequence: TGCGCCAGCAGCTTGGCCGCGGGAATCACAGATACGCAGTATTTT. Translating gives CASSLAAGITDTQYF.

This clone was observed once. The genes are TRBV12-5 and TRBJ1-5; 7 bases are a match to TRBD1. CDR3 length: 14 residues. V lost 6 bases and J lost 5; bases outside the gene matches: 7. CDR1 is LGHNT and CDR2 is FRNRAP in the germline V gene. In nucleotides, the CDR3 is TGTGCTAGTGGGGCGTCAGGGGGATATCAGCCCCAGCATTTT. This codes for CASGASGGYQPQHF.

J is TRBJ2-3 and V is TRBV5-1; 9 nucleotides match TRBD1. Germline-derived CDR1 and CDR2 are SGHRS and YFSETQ. There are 17 residues in the CDR3. The V and J ends lost 4 bases and 7 bases, in that order; junction bases with no gene match: 16. The CDR3 reads CASSASPGTGSLNTQYF. As DNA, the CDR3 is TGCGCCAGCAGCGCCTCACCTGGGACAGGGAGTTTGAATACGCAGTATTTT.

The chain is built from TRBV6-1 and TRBJ1-4, with 8 bases fitting TRBD1. J was trimmed by 5 bases and V by 0 bases; bases with no gene match: 5. The CDR3 is 16 amino acids. CDR1 is MNHNS, CDR2 SASEGT, per germline. The CDR3 DNA reads TGTGCCAGCAGTGAAGCGAACAGGGGGTGGAATGAAAAACTGTTTTTT. Translation: CASSEANRGWNEKLFF.

The sample holds one count of this clone. The chain links TRBV11-2 to TRBJ2-2; D call uncertain. The CDR3 has 14 residues. The germline CDR1 and CDR2 sequences are SGHAT and FQNNGV. Between the trimmed V and J ends, which lost 5 bases and 9 bases, there was a span of 16 bases. CDR3 residues: CASSLRSLGWELFF. CDR3 sequence (DNA): TGTGCCAGCAGCCTAAGGTCGCTGGGCTGGGAGCTGTTTTTT.

CDR3 residues: CASMASYPIDGLEGLSYEQYF. The CDR3 coding sequence is TGTGCCAGCATGGCGTCGTATCCCATTGACGGACTAGAGGGTTTGTCCTACGAGCAGTACTTC. The chain links TRBV21-1 to TRBJ2-7; TRBD2 is taken as the D call from the table, unchecked against the DNA. TRBV21-1 is annotated as a pseudogene. CDR3 size: 21 residues.

The genes are TRBV29-1 and TRBJ1-3; a possible D gene is TRBD1 (5 bases). The V gene's germline CDR1 is SQVTM and CDR2 ANQGSEA. V shed 3 bases and J shed 3 bases, with 12 bases lying between them. This CDR3 region has 14 residues. The chain's CDR3 is CSVEFQGNGNTIYF. The CDR3 DNA follows: TGCAGCGTTGAGTTCCAGGGCAATGGAAACACCATATATTTT.

CDR3 nucleotides: TGTGCCAGTAAAAGGGGGCCTGGGGCCAACGTCCTGACTTTC. Translation: CASKRGPGANVLTF. V and J are TRBV19 and TRBJ2-6; 7 nucleotides align to TRBD1. Germline lookup yields CDR1 LNHDA and CDR2 SQIVND (reference sequence). With V trimmed by 7 bases and J by 2 bases, 2 bases remained unmatched. The CDR3 has 14 amino acids.

V gene TRBV7-9 combines with J gene TRBJ2-1, with TRBD1 matching 10 bases. Germline V CDR1 and CDR2: SEHNR, FQNEAQ (reference sequence). The trim removed 5 bases at V and 5 bases at J, leaving 6 bases unmatched. The CDR3 totals 15 residues. This chain's CDR3 is CASSRRDRGHNEQFF. The CDR3 coding sequence is TGTGCCAGCAGCCGCCGGGACAGGGGACACAATGAGCAGTTCTTC.

The J gene is TRBJ1-6, the V gene TRBV4-2, with TRBD1 matching 7 bases. The CDR3 consists of 14 residues. The J segment lost 9 bases and the V segment lost 3 bases, leaving 5 bases of the junction unmatched. From germline, CDR1 is LGHNA and CDR2 YNFKEQ. The CDR3 spells CASSHRDRISPLHF. CDR3 nucleotide sequence: TGTGCCAGCAGCCACCGGGACAGAATTTCACCCCTCCACTTT.

This clone came up once. This rearrangement joins TRBV21-1 to TRBJ2-3; TRBD1 reflects the table's D call only, with no check against the DNA. TRBV21-1 is a listed pseudogene. This CDR3 spans 19 amino acids. As DNA, the CDR3 is TGTGCCAGCAGCTTCCGGGACTCCAGAATCCCCCAGGGACAGGGTACGCAGTATTTT. It codes for CASSFRDSRIPQGQGTQYF.

The chain has TRBV6-6 and TRBJ1-2; D is possibly TRBD1 (6 bases). V was cut by 6 bases and J by 7 bases, with 24 bases left in between. Germline V gives CDR1 MNHNY, CDR2 SVGAGI (reference sequence). This CDR3 contains 16 residues. The CDR3 loop is CASRSTDGGRWGGYTF. Here the CDR3 DNA reads TGTGCCAGCAGATCCACTGATGGGGGCCGGTGGGGTGGCTACACCTTC.

The V call is TRBV6-4, the J call TRBJ2-3; the match to TRBD2 covers 9 bases. CDR3 length equals 17 residues. The V gene end was trimmed by 6 bases and the J gene end by 0 bases; junction bases not matched to a gene: 10. CDR1 and CDR2 (germline): MRHNA, SNTAGT. As DNA, the CDR3 is TGTGCCAGCAGCCGATCTGGACTAGCGTATAGCACAGATACGCAGTATTTT. Translating gives CASSRSGLAYSTDTQYF.

The chain recombines TRBV9 with TRBJ2-3; weak D call: TRBD1 (6 bases). Germline V gene sequence: CDR1 SGDLS, CDR2 YYNGEE. V was cut by 5 bases and J by 4 bases, with 11 bases left in between. The CDR3 has 13 residues. For the CDR3, the DNA is TGTGCCAGCAGTACAGGGATGGCAGATACGCAGTATTTT. This sequence encodes CASSTGMADTQYF.

V and J are TRBV28 and TRBJ1-3; D may be TRBD1 (5 bases). The CDR3 has 16 amino acids. Trimming stripped 2 bases from V and 3 bases from J, with 14 bases between. Germline values: CDR1 MDHEN, CDR2 SYDVKM. The CDR3 DNA reads TGTGCCAGCAGTTTAAGCGGGACTCTCGGTGGAAACACCATATATTTT. Amino acids: CASSLSGTLGGNTIYF.

V gene TRBV28 combines with J gene TRBJ2-7; 10 bases align to TRBD1. Looked up from germline, CDR1 is MDHEN and CDR2 is SYDVKM. CDR3 length: 15 amino acids. Germline trimming cut 3 bases from V and 6 bases from J; bases unmatched to any gene: 8. Written as DNA, the CDR3 is TGTGCCAGCAGTTTTCCGGGACAGGGGAATAGCGAGCAGTACTTC. This sequence encodes CASSFPGQGNSEQYF.

The CDR3 DNA sequence: TGTGCCACCAGCAGGGGCAGTGGGGCCTCTGGGGCCAACGTCCTGACTTTC. Encoded protein: CATSRGSGASGANVLTF. The chain employs TRBV15 and TRBJ2-6, with D possibly being TRBD1 (5 bases). The CDR3 length is 17 residues. Germline CDR1 is LNHNV and CDR2 is YYDKDF (reference sequence). V shed 3 bases and J shed 0 bases, with 12 bases lying between them.

V and J are TRBV6-4 and TRBJ2-3; 10 bases agree with TRBD2. Per germline, CDR1 MRHNA and CDR2 SNTAGT. The CDR3 has 17 residues. The junction had 4 bases not matched to a gene; V was cut back by 0 bases and J by 1 base. In DNA, the CDR3 is TGTGCCAGCAGTGACTCAACCCTAGCGGGAGGCACAGATACGCAGTATTTT. Translated: CASSDSTLAGGTDTQYF.

This chain links TRBV2 with TRBJ2-1, with 10 bases identical to TRBD2. The ends lost 6 bases at V and 4 bases at J; junction bases unmatched: 6. Germline V gene sequence: CDR1 SNHLY, CDR2 FYNNEI. The CDR3 contains 15 residues. CDR3 DNA: TGTGCCAGCAGGGCTCCTAGCGGGAGTTACAATGAGCAGTTCTTC. Protein sequence: CASRAPSGSYNEQFF.

The sample holds one count of this clone. This chain connects TRBV28 to TRBJ2-3; perhaps TRBD2 as D (7 bases). Per germline, CDR1 MDHEN and CDR2 SYDVKM. The CDR3 is made up of 16 amino acids. With 5 bases removed from V and 1 base from J, the gap between germline ends came to 16 bases. This CDR3 reads CASSGGGPWGTDTQYF. The CDR3 DNA follows: TGTGCCAGCAGTGGGGGGGGGCCGTGGGGCACAGATACGCAGTATTTT.

This chain connects TRBV7-9 to TRBJ1-2, with a weak D call TRBD1 (5 bases). Trimming stripped 4 bases from V and 5 bases from J, with 17 bases between. CDR3 length: 15 amino acids. Germline values: CDR1 SEHNR, CDR2 FQNEAQ (reference sequence). The CDR3 region has the DNA TGTGCCAGCAGCTCCCTGCCGCAGGGAGGGTATGGCTACACCTTC. Encoded protein: CASSSLPQGGYGYTF.

The table lists this clone with a count of one. Its ends do not fully match the called genes, so a read error is possible. CDR3 nucleotide sequence: TGTGCTAGCAGCTGGGCTAGCGGGAGCAATGAGCAGTTCTTC. Protein: CASSWASGSNEQFF. The chain has TRBV7-7 and TRBJ2-1; 10 bases line up with TRBD2. Germline V gives CDR1 SSHAT, CDR2 FNYEAQ (reference sequence). CDR3 size: 14 residues.

This CDR3 reads CASSGRGLAGGETQYF. CDR3 nucleotides: TGTGCCAGCAGCGGTAGAGGACTAGCGGGAGGAGAGACCCAGTACTTC. V is TRBV7-2 and J is TRBJ2-5; 14 nucleotides line up with TRBD2. The germline V gene encodes CDR1 SGHTA and CDR2 FQGNSA. V lost 5 bases to trimming and J lost 4 bases; unmatched junction nucleotides: 6. The CDR3 runs to 16 residues. Supplemented by reference TRBV7-2 and TRBJ2-5, the full variable domain reads GAGVSQSPSNKVTEKGKDVELRCDPISGHTALYWYRQSLGQGLEFLIYFQGNSAPDKSGLPSDRFSAERTGGSVSTLTIQRTQQEDSAVYLCASSGRGLAGGETQYFGPGTRLLVL.